This TCR beta chain was observed in a study of T cells in Graves' hyperthyroidism and ophthalmopathy. This clonotype has only a few counts. Germline values: CDR1 GTSNPN, CDR2 SVGIG (reference sequence). The CDR3 contains 15 residues. Between the trimmed V and J ends, which lost 0 bases and 0 bases, there was a span of 12 bases. The source material, RNA transcripts, was used to amplify TCR beta CDR3 regions. HTBI primers were the set used in a first-round RT-PCR of the TCR CDR3. TCRdb used MiXCR to reprocess the multiplex PCR reads, holding one entry per CDR3 protein. This sample has some 720,000 distinct CDR3 sequences, with about a sixth found just once.

Sequences were obtained from blood. V gene TRBV30 combines with J gene TRBJ2-7; D remains ambiguous. The TCR originated in a man aged 18 to 30 with Graves' hyperthyroidism. CDR3 bases: TGTGCCTGGAGTGTCCTTTTCGGGCCCTCCTACGAGCAGTACTTC. Amino acid sequence: CAWSVLFGPSYEQYF. Full variable domain (remainder filled in from reference TRBV30 and TRBJ2-7): SQTIHQWPATLVQPVGSPLSLECTVEGTSNPNLYWYRQAAGRGLQLLFYSVGIGQISSEVPQNLSASRPQDRQFILSSKKLLLSDSGFYLCAWSVLFGPSYEQYFGPGTRLTVT.